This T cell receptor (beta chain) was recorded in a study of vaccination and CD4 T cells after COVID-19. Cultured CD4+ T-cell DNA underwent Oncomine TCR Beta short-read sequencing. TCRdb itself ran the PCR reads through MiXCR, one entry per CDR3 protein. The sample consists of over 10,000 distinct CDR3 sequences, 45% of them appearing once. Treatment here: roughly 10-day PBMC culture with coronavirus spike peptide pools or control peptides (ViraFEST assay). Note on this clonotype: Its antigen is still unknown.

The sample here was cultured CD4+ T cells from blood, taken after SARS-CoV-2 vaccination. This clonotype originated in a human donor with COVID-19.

The CDR3 sequence is CASSLDGDFNIQYF. The CDR3, as DNA: TGCGCCAGCAGCTTGGATGGGGACTTCAACATTCAGTACTTC. The chain employs TRBV5-1 and TRBJ2-4; perhaps TRBD2 as D (6 bases). Trimming removed 0 bases from V and 7 bases from J, with 11 bases in between. The CDR3 length is 14 residues. Germline V gene sequence: CDR1 SGHRS, CDR2 YFSETQ.